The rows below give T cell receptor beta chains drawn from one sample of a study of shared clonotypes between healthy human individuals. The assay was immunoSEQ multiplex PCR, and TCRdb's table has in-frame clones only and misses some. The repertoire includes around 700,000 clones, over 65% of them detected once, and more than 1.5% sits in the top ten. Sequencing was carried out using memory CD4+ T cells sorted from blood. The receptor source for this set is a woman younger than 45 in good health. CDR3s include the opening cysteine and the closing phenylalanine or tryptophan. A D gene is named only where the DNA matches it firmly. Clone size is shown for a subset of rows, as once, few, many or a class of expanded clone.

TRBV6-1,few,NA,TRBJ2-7,CASSERQGDEQYF,TGTGCCAGCAGTGAAAGGCAGGGCGACGAGCAGTACTTC
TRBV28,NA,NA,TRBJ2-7,CASSALPGTGIGRYEQYF,TGTGCCAGCAGTGCACTACCTGGAACCGGGATAGGGAGGTACGAGCAGTACTTC
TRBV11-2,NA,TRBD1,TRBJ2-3,CASSSGQGNTQYF,TGTGCCAGCAGCTCCGGACAGGGAAATACGCAGTATTTT
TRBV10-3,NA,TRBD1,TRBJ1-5,CAIGGSTGRSNQPQHF,TGTGCCATCGGGGGGTCGACAGGGCGGAGCAATCAGCCCCAGCATTTT
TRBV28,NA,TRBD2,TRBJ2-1,CASSQAGGKKYNEQFF,TGTGCCAGCAGTCAGGCGGGAGGGAAGAAATACAATGAGCAGTTCTTC
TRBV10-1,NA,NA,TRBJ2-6,CASGLAGANVLTF,TGCGCCAGCGGGCTGGCTGGGGCCAACGTCCTGACTTTC
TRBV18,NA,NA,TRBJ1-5,CASSQADNQPQHF,TGTGCCAGCTCACAGGCAGACAATCAGCCCCAGCATTTT
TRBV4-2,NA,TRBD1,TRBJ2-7,CASSQGARDSSYEQYF,TGTGCCAGCAGCCAGGGTGCCCGGGACAGTTCCTACGAGCAGTACTTC
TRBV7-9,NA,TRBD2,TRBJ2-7,CASSFAAGRYEQYF,TGTGCCAGCAGCTTCGCAGCGGGAAGATACGAGCAGTACTTC
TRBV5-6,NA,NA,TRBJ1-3,CASSFSASGNTIYF,TGTGCCAGCAGCTTTTCAGCCTCTGGAAACACCATATATTTT
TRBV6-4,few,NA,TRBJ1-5,CASSADSNQPQHF,TGTGCCAGCAGCGCGGACAGCAATCAGCCCCAGCATTTT
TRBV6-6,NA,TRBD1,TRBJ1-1,CASSLRGSEAFF,TGTGCCAGCAGTCTCAGGGGGTCTGAAGCTTTCTTT
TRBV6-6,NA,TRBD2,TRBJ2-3,CASSRTSGSADTQYF,TGTGCCAGCAGTCGGACTAGCGGGAGTGCAGATACGCAGTATTTT
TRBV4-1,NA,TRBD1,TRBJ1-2,CASSQEEDRSDYGYTF,TGCGCCAGCAGCCAAGAGGAGGACAGGTCTGACTATGGCTACACCTTC
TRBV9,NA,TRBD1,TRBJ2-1,CASSVATGGQGNEQFF,TGTGCCAGCAGCGTAGCTACGGGGGGACAGGGTAATGAGCAGTTCTTC
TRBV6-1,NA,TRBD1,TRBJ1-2,CASSVDRDPRSGYTF,TGTGCCAGCAGTGTAGACAGGGACCCTCGTAGTGGCTACACCTTC
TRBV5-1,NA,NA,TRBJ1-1,CASSLHLRNTEAFF,TGCGCCAGCAGCCTGCACCTTCGGAACACTGAAGCTTTCTTT
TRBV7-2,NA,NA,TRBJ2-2,CASSPPEKRYWDSTVLFF,TGTGCCAGCAGCCCGCCCGAAAAACGCTACTGGGATTCGACAGTGCTGTTTTTT